Sequencing of this T cell receptor beta chain was carried out in a study of technical replicates of blood from a handful of donors (TCRdb year 2017). To prepare the library, the immunoSEQ multiplex PCR assay was applied. Not all clones reach the TCRdb copy of this immuneACCESS table, which keeps in-frame sequences only. Checked studies attribute under half of the gap to unresolved V genes and leave the rest unexplained. The sample table shows 60,000 or so clones, and approximately 87% are seen once. The ten most abundant clones make up about 5.5% of the sample. CDR3 length: 16 amino acids, cysteine to phenylalanine. Solely the CDR3 DNA is kept, with 48 bases framed from the first base. Compared with germline, V lacks 4 bases and J lacks 8 bases; bases without a gene match: 11. The germline V gene gives CDR1 as SNHLY and CDR2 as FYNNEI. As regards this clone: Its specific antigen is unknown. No base-level quality is on record; no much larger clone is a single base apart.

Input material: PBMCs. This receptor was taken from a human donor in good health. Some clones in this sample may be carry-over from other donors' samples. The V and J segments used are TRBV2 and TRBJ1-4; 9 nucleotides in the junction match TRBD1. The CDR3 is CASSAQGAPPGEKLFF. The nucleotides read TGTGCCAGCAGTGCACAGGGGGCTCCCCCGGGAGAAAAACTGTTTTTT.